This TCR beta chain was captured in a study of cytomegalovirus exposure and HLA in healthy donors. Looked up from germline, CDR1 is MNHEY and CDR2 is SVGAGI. This CDR3 spans 13 amino acids. V lost 4 bases and J lost 6; bases outside the gene matches: 2. With 60 Vbeta and 13 Jbeta primers, the PCR was carried out. Method: immunoSEQ multiplex PCR; TCRdb's copy keeps in-frame clones and lacks some. This sample has roughly 190,000 clones; over 70% occur once, and the top ten carry less than 4.5%. This chain joins TRBV6-5 and TRBJ2-2; TRBD1 agrees at 7 bases. This receptor was obtained from a man in his fifties in good health and CMV-seronegative. Material for sequencing was PBMCs. CDR3 nucleotide sequence: TGTGCCAGCAGTTTGACAGGGCCCGGGGAGCTGTTTTTT. Translated: CASSLTGPGELFF.